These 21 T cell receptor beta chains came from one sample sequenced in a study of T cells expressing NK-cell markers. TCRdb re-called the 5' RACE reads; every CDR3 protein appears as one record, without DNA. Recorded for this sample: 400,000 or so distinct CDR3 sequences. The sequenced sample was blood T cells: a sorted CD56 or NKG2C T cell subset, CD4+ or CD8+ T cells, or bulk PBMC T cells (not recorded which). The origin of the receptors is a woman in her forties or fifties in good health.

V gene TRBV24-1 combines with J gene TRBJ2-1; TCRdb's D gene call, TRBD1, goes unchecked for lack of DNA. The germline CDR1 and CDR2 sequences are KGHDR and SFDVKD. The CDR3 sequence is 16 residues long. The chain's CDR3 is CATSPGPVAPYNEQFF.

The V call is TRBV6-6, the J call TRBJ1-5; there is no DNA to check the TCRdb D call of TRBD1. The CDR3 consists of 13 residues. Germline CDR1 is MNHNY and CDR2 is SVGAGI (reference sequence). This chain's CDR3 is CASGGHSNQPQHF.

This CDR3 reads CASSLALAGESGELFF. This chain links TRBV7-9 with TRBJ2-2; the TCRdb call, TRBD2, lacks DNA for checking. Germline-derived CDR1 and CDR2 are SEHNR and FQNEAQ (reference sequence). This CDR3 has 16 amino acids.

CDR3 in amino acids: CASSVAVNQPQHF. This chain connects TRBV9 to TRBJ1-5. The germline V gene has CDR1 SGDLS and CDR2 YYNGEE. The CDR3 is made up of 13 amino acids.

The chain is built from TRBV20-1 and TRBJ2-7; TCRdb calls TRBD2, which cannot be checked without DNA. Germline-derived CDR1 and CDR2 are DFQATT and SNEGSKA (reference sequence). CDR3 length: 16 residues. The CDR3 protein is CSAIPSYLAGRSEQYF.

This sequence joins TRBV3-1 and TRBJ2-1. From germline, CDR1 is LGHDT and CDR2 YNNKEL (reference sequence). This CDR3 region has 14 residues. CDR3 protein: CASSQSHAYNEQFF.

The CDR3 region is CSARGGAAYEQYF. This sequence joins TRBV20-1 and TRBJ2-7; TCRdb returns TRBD1, unconfirmable since there is no DNA. The length of the CDR3 is 13 residues. Germline-derived CDR1 and CDR2 are DFQATT and SNEGSKA (reference sequence).

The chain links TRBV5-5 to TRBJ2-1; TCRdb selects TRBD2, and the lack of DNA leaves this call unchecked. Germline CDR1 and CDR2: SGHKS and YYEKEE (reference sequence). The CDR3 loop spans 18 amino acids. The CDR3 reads CASSLFGTSGRAYNEQFF.

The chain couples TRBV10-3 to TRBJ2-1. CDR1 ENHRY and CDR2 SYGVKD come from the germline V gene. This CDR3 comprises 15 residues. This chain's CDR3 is CAIKGSRLSSDEQFF.

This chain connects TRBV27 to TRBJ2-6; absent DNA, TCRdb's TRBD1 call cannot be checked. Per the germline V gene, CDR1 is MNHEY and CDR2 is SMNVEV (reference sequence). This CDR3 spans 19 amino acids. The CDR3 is CASSLLAGQGNAGANVLTF.

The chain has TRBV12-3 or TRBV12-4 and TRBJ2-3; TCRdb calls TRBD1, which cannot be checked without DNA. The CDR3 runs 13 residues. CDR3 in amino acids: CASSQTGPDTQYF.

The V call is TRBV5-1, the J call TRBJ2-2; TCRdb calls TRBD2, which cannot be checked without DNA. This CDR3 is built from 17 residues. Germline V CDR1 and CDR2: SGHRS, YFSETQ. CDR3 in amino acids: CASSLPSGSPNTGELFF.

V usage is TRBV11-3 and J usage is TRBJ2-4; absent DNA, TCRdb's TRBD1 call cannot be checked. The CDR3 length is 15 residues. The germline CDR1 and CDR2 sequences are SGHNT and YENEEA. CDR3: CASSLDPTGIYIQYF. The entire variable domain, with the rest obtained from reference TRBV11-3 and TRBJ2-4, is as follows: EAGVVQSPRYKIIEKKQPVAFWCNPISGHNTLYWYLQNLGQGPELLIRYENEEAVDDSQLPKDRFSAERLKGVDSTLKIQPAELGDSAVYLCASSLDPTGIYIQYFGAGTRLSVL.

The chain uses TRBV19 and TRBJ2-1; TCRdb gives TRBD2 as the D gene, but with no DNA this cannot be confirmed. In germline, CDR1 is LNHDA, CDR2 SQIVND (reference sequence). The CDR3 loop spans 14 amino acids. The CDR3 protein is CASSARELRNEQFF.

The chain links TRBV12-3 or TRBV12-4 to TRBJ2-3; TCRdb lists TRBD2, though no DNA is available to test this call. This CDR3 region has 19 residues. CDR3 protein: CASSDSLGGRHGVSDTQYF.

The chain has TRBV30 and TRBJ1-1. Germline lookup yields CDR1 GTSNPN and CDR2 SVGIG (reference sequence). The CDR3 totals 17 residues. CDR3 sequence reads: CAWSVSLRGGPSGRAFF.

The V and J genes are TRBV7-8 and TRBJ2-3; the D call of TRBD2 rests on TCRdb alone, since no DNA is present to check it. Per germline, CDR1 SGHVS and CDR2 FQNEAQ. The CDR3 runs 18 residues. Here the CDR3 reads CASSRTGGTGLGTDTQYF.

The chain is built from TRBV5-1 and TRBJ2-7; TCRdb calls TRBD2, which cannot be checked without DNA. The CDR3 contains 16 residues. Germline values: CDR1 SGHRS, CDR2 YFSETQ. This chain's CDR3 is CATSVLAGARREEQYF.

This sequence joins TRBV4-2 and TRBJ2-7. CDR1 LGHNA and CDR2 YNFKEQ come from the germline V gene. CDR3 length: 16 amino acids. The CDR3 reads CASSQATEVGAYEQYF.

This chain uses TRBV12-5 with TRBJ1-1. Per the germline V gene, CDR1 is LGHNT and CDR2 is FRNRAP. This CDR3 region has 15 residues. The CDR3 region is CASGLPHQARTEAFF.

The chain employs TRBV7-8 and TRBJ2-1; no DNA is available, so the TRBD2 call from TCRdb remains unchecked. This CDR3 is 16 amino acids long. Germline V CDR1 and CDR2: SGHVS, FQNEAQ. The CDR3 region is CASSLYAGGPGNEQFF.